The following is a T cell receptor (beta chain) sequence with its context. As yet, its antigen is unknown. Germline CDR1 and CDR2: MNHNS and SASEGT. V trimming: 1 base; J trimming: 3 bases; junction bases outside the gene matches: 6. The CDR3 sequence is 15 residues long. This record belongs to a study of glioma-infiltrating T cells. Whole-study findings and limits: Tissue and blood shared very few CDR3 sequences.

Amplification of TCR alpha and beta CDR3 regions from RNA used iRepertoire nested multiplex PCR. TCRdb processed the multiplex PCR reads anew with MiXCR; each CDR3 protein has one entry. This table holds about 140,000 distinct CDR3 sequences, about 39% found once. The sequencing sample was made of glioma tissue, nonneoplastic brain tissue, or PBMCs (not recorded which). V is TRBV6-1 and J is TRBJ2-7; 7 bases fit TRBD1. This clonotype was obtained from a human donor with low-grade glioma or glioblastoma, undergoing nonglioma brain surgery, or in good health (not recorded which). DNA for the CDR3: TGTGCCAGCAGTGAAGAGCAGGGGGTAGGCTACGAGCAGTACTTC. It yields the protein CASSEEQGVGYEQYF.